This TCR beta chain was recovered during a study of T cell responses to AZD1222 COVID-19 vaccine. This clone was counted once. Antigen: not known. Repertoires were generated with immunoSEQ multiplex PCR, while TCRdb's copy carries only in-frame clones and drops some. The table records some 180,000 clones, 80% to 95% of them present only once. Overall study findings and caveats: The breadth and depth of Spike-specific TCRs increased once two AZD1222 doses had been given. Females outnumbered males among donors, who were mostly white British; clonal diversity was possibly underestimated.

The source is an adult who received the MenACWY meningococcal vaccine as a control. Material: peripheral blood, obtained 28 days after the second dose of the MenACWY control vaccine.

For the CDR3, the DNA is TGCGCCAGCAGCCAAGCCGGGTCGGGCAATCAGCCCCAGCATTTT. Protein: CASSQAGSGNQPQHF. The rearrangement joins TRBV4-1 to TRBJ1-5; D gene uncertain. Germline V lookup: CDR1 MGHRA, CDR2 YSYEKL. The CDR3 sequence is 15 residues long. Trimming took off 1 base at V and 2 bases at J, with 9 bases between the two ends.